The entry below gives a single T cell receptor (beta chain) sequence along with its context. What it recognizes is unknown. This entry is derived from a study of early stage breast cancer tumors. Findings and caveats of the study: Commonly generated sequences made up most enriched TCRB sequences shared between patients.

This CDR3 region has 19 residues. The junction had 13 bases not matched to a gene; V was cut back by 0 bases and J by 2 bases. Germline CDR1 reads MNHNS; CDR2 reads SASEGT. Sequencing was performed with immunoSEQ multiplex PCR; in TCRdb, only in-frame clones are kept and a portion is missing. The table has roughly 30,000 clones, about 83% seen once. Sequencing was performed on blood. The V gene is TRBV6-1, the J gene TRBJ2-5; 9 nucleotides line up with TRBD2. The source of this sequence is a person in their fifties with breast cancer. The CDR3 nucleotides are TGTGCCAGCAGTGAAGCGGGGGGATCTAGCGGGGAGCCACAAGAGACCCAGTACTTC. This encodes CASSEAGGSSGEPQETQYF.